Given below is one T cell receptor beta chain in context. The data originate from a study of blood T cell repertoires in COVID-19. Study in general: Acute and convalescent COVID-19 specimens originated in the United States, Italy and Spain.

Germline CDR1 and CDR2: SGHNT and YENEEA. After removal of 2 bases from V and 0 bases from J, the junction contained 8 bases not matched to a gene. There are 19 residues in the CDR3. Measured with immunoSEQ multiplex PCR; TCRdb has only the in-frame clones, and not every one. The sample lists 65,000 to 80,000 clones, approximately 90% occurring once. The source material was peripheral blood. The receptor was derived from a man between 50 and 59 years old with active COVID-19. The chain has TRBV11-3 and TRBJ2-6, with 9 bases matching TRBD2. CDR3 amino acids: CASSLSSPSGASGANVLTF. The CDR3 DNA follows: TGTGCCAGCAGCTTAAGCAGCCCTAGCGGGGCCTCTGGGGCCAACGTCCTGACTTTC.